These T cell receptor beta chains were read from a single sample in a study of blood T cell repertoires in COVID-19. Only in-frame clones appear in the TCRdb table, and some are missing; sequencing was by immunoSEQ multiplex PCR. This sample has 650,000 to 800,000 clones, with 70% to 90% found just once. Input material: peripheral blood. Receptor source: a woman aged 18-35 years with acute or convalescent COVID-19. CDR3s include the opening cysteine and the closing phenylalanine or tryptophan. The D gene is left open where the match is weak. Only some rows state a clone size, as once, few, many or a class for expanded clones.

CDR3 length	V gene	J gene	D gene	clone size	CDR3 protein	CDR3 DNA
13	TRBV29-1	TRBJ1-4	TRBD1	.	CSALTGSFEKLFF	TGCAGCGCATTGACAGGGTCTTTTGAAAAACTGTTTTTT
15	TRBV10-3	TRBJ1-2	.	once	CAISDSGNPFLGYTF	TGTGCCATCAGTGACTCGGGAAATCCATTTTTGGGCTACACCTTC
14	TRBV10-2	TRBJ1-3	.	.	CASGRESSGNTIYF	TGCGCCAGCGGACGGGAAAGCTCTGGAAACACCATATATTTT
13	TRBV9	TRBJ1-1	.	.	CASSLDMNTEAFF	TGTGCCAGCAGTTTGGACATGAACACTGAAGCTTTCTTT
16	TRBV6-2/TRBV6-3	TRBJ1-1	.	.	CASSYITGLRRTEAFF	TGTGCCAGCAGTTACATTACAGGGTTGCGGAGAACTGAAGCTTTCTTT
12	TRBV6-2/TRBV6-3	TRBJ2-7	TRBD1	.	CASSLTGVEQYF	TGTGCCAGCAGTCTCACAGGGGTCGAGCAGTACTTC
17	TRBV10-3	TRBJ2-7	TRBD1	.	CAISESRQGLDLYEQYF	TGTGCCATCAGTGAGTCTAGACAGGGTTTGGATCTCTACGAGCAGTACTTC
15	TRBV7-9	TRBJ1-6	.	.	CASSLELIYNSPLHF	TGTGCCAGCAGCTTAGAGCTTATCTATAATTCACCCCTCCACTTT
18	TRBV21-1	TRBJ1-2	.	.	CASSKPLQGAYWLYGYTF	TGTGCCAGCAGCAAACCCCTACAGGGGGCGTATTGGCTATATGGCTACACCTTC
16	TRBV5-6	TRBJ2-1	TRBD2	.	CASSLVPRGGHNEQFF	TGTGCCAGCAGCTTGGTGCCGCGGGGGGGCCACAATGAGCAGTTCTTC
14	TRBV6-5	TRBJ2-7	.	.	CASSRGSGSYEQYF	TGTGCCAGCAGTAGGGGTAGCGGATCCTACGAGCAGTACTTC
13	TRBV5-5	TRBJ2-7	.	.	CASRDSLRYEQYF	TGTGCCAGCAGGGACAGTTTACGATACGAGCAGTACTTC
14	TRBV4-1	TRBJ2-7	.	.	CASSQVKAEGEQYF	TGCGCCAGCAGCCAAGTCAAAGCGGAAGGCGAGCAGTACTTC
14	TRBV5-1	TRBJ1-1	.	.	CASSLNNMNTEAFF	TGCGCCAGCAGCTTGAACAATATGAACACTGAAGCTTTCTTT
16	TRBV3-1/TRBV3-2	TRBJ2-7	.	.	CASSPRNDRYSYEQYF	TGTGCCAGCAGCCCTAGAAATGACCGATACTCCTACGAGCAGTACTTC
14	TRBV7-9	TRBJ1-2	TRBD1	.	CASSFGQGNYGYTF	TGTGCCAGCAGCTTCGGACAGGGGAACTATGGCTACACCTTC
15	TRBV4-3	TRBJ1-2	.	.	CASSPGSGKNYGYTF	TGCGCCAGCAGCCCAGGTTCAGGGAAAAACTATGGCTACACCTTC